Presented here are 29 T cell receptor beta chains from one specimen sequenced in a study of CD4 T cells in relation to SARS-CoV-2 and coronaviruses. Unexposed donor CD4+ T cells date from about 2011-2018, before the COVID-19 pandemic. Assay used: immunoSEQ multiplex PCR; TCRdb lists only in-frame clones, some missing. This table holds 60,000 or so clones, about 94% found once. Sequenced sample: naive CD4+ T cells from PBMCs. Subset in this sample: naive CD4+ T cells isolated by negative enrichment. The origin of the receptors is a human donor in good health.

CDR3 sequence reads: CASSEIRTGPPRQYF. As DNA, the CDR3 is TGTGCCAGCAGTGAGATTCGTACAGGCCCGCCGCGGCAGTACTTC. This chain connects TRBV6-1 to TRBJ2-7, with D tentatively TRBD1 (5 bases). CDR3 length equals 15 residues. The V gene's germline CDR1 is MNHNS and CDR2 SASEGT. The germline V and J ends were trimmed by 3 bases and 9 bases, with 21 bases remaining between them.

This chain connects TRBV19 to TRBJ1-1; possibly TRBD1 for D (5 bases). Trimming pared 1 base from V and 7 bases from J, leaving 13 bases between. CDR1 and CDR2 (germline): LNHDA, SQIVND (reference sequence). The CDR3 consists of 14 residues. The CDR3 loop is CASSIGGDSREAFF. The CDR3 coding sequence is TGTGCCAGTAGTATAGGGGGCGACAGCCGTGAAGCTTTCTTT.

V gene TRBV7-9 combines with J gene TRBJ2-1; 8 bases fit TRBD2. Trimming cost V 1 base and J 2 bases; bases outside gene matches: 13. Germline CDR1 and CDR2: SEHNR and FQNEAQ (reference sequence). The CDR3 runs 19 residues. CDR3 DNA: TGTGCCAGCAGCTTAGGTACCCTAGTGGGGACTAGAGCCTACAATGAGCAGTTCTTC. It encodes CASSLGTLVGTRAYNEQFF.

The CDR3 DNA is TGTGCCAGTAGTAAGAAGCAGGGTATTCCTAACTATGGCTACACCTTC. This translates into CASSKKQGIPNYGYTF. The V gene is TRBV19, the J gene TRBJ1-2, with D perhaps TRBD1 (5 bases). The CDR3 sequence is 16 residues long. Germline V lookup: CDR1 LNHDA, CDR2 SQIVND (reference sequence). Trimming pared 4 bases from V and 0 bases from J, leaving 15 bases between.

V is TRBV27 and J is TRBJ1-1; no clear D gene. Between the trimmed V and J ends, which lost 2 bases and 4 bases, there was a span of 8 bases. The CDR3 length is 13 residues. The germline V gene has CDR1 MNHEY and CDR2 SMNVEV (reference sequence). The CDR3 DNA sequence: TGTGCCAGCAGTTTACAGACCCGCACTGAAGCTTTCTTT. Residues: CASSLQTRTEAFF.

This chain links TRBV9 with TRBJ2-1; a weak D match, TRBD2 (5 bases). Germline CDR1 SGDLS, CDR2 YYNGEE. With 4 bases removed from V and 2 bases from J, the gap between germline ends came to 10 bases. This CDR3 comprises 14 residues. The CDR3 here is CASSPSGAYNEQFF. CDR3 nucleotides: TGTGCCAGCAGCCCGTCCGGGGCCTACAATGAGCAGTTCTTC.

The chain is built from TRBV18 and TRBJ1-1; 7 bases are shared with TRBD1. The CDR3 has 13 amino acids. The V gene's germline CDR1 is KGHSH and CDR2 LQKENI. J was trimmed by 2 bases and V by 8 bases; bases with no gene match: 5. Here the CDR3 DNA reads TGTGCCAGCGCCACAGGGGAAAACACTGAAGCTTTCTTT. Translating gives CASATGENTEAFF.

The V gene is TRBV9, the J gene TRBJ1-2; D unclear. CDR1 and CDR2 from the germline V gene are SGDLS and YYNGEE. CDR3 length: 17 residues. The germline V and J ends were trimmed by 3 bases and 0 bases, with 18 bases remaining between them. The CDR3 spells CASSGNTLVASNYGYTF. CDR3 in DNA: TGTGCCAGCAGCGGCAATACATTGGTCGCCTCTAACTATGGCTACACCTTC.

Comment on this clone: It is unclear where the CDR3 begins or ends on the DNA, so no DNA is shown, and the CDR3 is as TCRdb lists it. The rearrangement joins TRBV1 to TRBJ2-2; the table gives TRBD2 as D, unverified against the DNA. TRBV1 is shown as a pseudogene. The CDR3 sequence runs 18 residues, both termini included. The CDR3 protein is CTSSQGFGGGNDTGELFF.

CDR3 protein: CAWSVELGNYPTDTQYF. The CDR3 bases are TGTGCCTGGAGTGTAGAGTTGGGGAATTACCCCACAGATACGCAGTATTTT. V gene TRBV30 combines with J gene TRBJ2-3, with D unclear. The CDR3 runs 17 residues. V shed 0 bases and J shed 2 bases, with 18 bases lying between them. CDR1 is GTSNPN, CDR2 SVGIG, per germline (reference sequence).

The chain employs TRBV24-1 and TRBJ2-3; D perhaps matches TRBD2 (6 bases). The V and J ends lost 5 bases and 4 bases respectively, with 21 bases between them. Per the germline V gene, CDR1 is KGHDR and CDR2 is SFDVKD. The CDR3 extends over 17 amino acids. The CDR3 sequence: CATSGRDSLSSSDTQYF. CDR3 coding DNA: TGTGCCACCAGTGGAAGGGACTCCCTTTCTAGCTCAGATACGCAGTATTTT.

This chain joins TRBV6-1 and TRBJ1-1; D unclear. This CDR3 has 14 amino acids. V lost 1 base and J lost 0, with 6 bases in between. Germline V gene data show CDR1 as MNHNS and CDR2 as SASEGT. Here the CDR3 reads CASSEGSMNTEAFF. The CDR3 coding sequence is TGTGCCAGCAGTGAAGGGTCGATGAACACTGAAGCTTTCTTT.

This rearrangement joins TRBV6-5 to TRBJ2-6; no clear D gene. The CDR3 contains 14 residues. Germline V CDR1 and CDR2: MNHEY, SVGAGI. The V end lost 6 bases, the J end lost 2 bases, and 8 bases lay between the germline ends. CDR3 sequence: CASSTGPGANVLTF. The CDR3, as DNA: TGTGCCAGCAGCACCGGACCTGGGGCCAACGTCCTGACTTTC.

This chain connects TRBV18 to TRBJ1-1; the D gene is possibly TRBD1 (5 bases). Germline V gives CDR1 KGHSH, CDR2 LQKENI. V lost 6 bases to trimming and J lost 0 bases, with 11 bases between them. The CDR3 length is 14 residues. Here the CDR3 reads CASSGTGMNTEAFF. CDR3 DNA: TGTGCCAGCTCGGGGACGGGAATGAACACTGAAGCTTTCTTT.

The chain carries TRBV9 and TRBJ2-1; TRBD1 matches at 9 bases. The J segment lost 2 bases and the V segment lost 0 bases, leaving 3 bases of the junction unmatched. The germline gives CDR1 SGDLS, CDR2 YYNGEE. This CDR3 has 16 amino acids. The CDR3 DNA sequence: TGTGCCAGCAGCGTAGACGACAGGGGGGCCTACAATGAGCAGTTCTTC. Encoded protein: CASSVDDRGAYNEQFF.

The chain is built from TRBV9 and TRBJ2-7, with 9 bases lining up with TRBD2. Germline values: CDR1 SGDLS, CDR2 YYNGEE. The CDR3 is 16 amino acids. The V segment lost 0 bases and the J segment 6 bases; nucleotides outside the gene matches: 10. The CDR3 region is CASSVDYGGRAGEQYF. In DNA form, the CDR3 reads TGTGCCAGCAGCGTAGATTATGGCGGGAGGGCCGGCGAGCAGTACTTC.

The chain carries TRBV5-1 and TRBJ1-1; D is unclear. There are 17 residues in the CDR3. Germline V CDR1 and CDR2: SGHRS, YFSETQ. Trimming pared 0 bases from V and 0 bases from J, leaving 15 bases between. The CDR3 region has the DNA TGCGCCAGCAGCTTGGGAGGGTTCGGATCCATGAACACTGAAGCTTTCTTT. Amino acids: CASSLGGFGSMNTEAFF.

The CDR3 is CASSPGQGSSEQYF. CDR3 DNA sequence: TGTGCCAGCTCACCGGGGCAGGGTTCGAGCGAGCAGTACTTC. This sequence joins TRBV18 and TRBJ2-7; perhaps TRBD1 as D (5 bases). Deletions cut 3 bases from V and 6 bases from J, with 15 bases between. CDR1 is KGHSH, CDR2 LQKENI, per germline. This CDR3 is built from 14 residues.

This chain connects TRBV30 to TRBJ2-1, with TRBD2 matching 9 bases. Trimming at V came to 7 bases and at J to 5 bases, leaving 21 bases not matched to a gene. The germline V gene encodes CDR1 GTSNPN and CDR2 SVGIG (reference sequence). This CDR3 is 18 amino acids long. The CDR3 coding sequence is TGTGCCTTTCAAGGGGGAGGCCTAGCGGGGCCAAACGACAATGAGCAGTTCTTC. Translation gives CAFQGGGLAGPNDNEQFF.

The rearrangement joins TRBV5-6 to TRBJ2-1, with 9 bases matching TRBD2. CDR3 length equals 15 residues. In germline, CDR1 is SGHDT, CDR2 YYEEEE. Germline trimming cut 4 bases from V and 6 bases from J; bases unmatched to any gene: 8. CDR3 loop: CASSQAGGVLNEQFF. The DNA of the CDR3 is TGTGCCAGCAGCCAAGCGGGGGGCGTTCTCAATGAGCAGTTCTTC.

The rearrangement links TRBV18 to TRBJ2-1; 7 nucleotides align to TRBD1. Per germline, CDR1 KGHSH and CDR2 LQKENI. With V trimmed by 3 bases and J by 9 bases, 11 bases remained unmatched. This CDR3 spans 15 amino acids. The CDR3 loop reads CASSPGQPLSGEQFF. CDR3 DNA sequence: TGTGCCAGCTCACCGGGACAGCCACTGTCAGGTGAGCAGTTCTTC. The full variable domain, with the rest looked up from reference TRBV18 and TRBJ2-1, is NAGVMQNPRHLVRRRGQEARLRCSPMKGHSHVYWYRQLPEEGLKFMVYLQKENIIDESGMPKERFSAEFPKEGPSILRIQQVVRGDSAAYFCASSPGQPLSGEQFFGPGTRLTVL.

V and J are TRBV6-5 and TRBJ1-6; tentative D call: TRBD1 (5 bases). Per germline, CDR1 MNHEY and CDR2 SVGAGI. The CDR3 runs 14 residues. V was pared by 5 bases and J by 7 bases, with 12 bases between. The CDR3 coding sequence is TGTGCCAGCAGTACGACAGTGCCCAATTCACCCCTCCACTTT. Translated, it gives CASSTTVPNSPLHF.

The chain recombines TRBV18 with TRBJ2-5; TRBD1 is a possible D gene (6 bases). Germline-derived CDR1 and CDR2 are KGHSH and LQKENI. This CDR3 is 15 amino acids long. V shed 1 base and J shed 5 bases, with 14 bases lying between them. In nucleotides, the CDR3 is TGTGCCAGCTCACCACAGCAGGGGTACGGGGAGACCCAGTACTTC. Amino acids: CASSPQQGYGETQYF.

The chain combines TRBV10-1 with TRBJ2-5, with D perhaps given as TRBD1 or TRBD2 (5 bases each). The CDR3 spans 16 residues. Germline V lookup: CDR1 WNHNN, CDR2 SYGVQD (reference sequence). V lost 0 bases and J lost 4, with 15 bases in between. The CDR3 DNA reads as TGCGCCAGCAGTGAGTCGATTCGGGGCCGGGCAGAGACCCAGTACTTC. As protein: CASSESIRGRAETQYF.

The rearrangement joins TRBV19 to TRBJ1-3, with a possible D match to TRBD1 (5 bases). V shed 6 bases and J shed 1 base, with 13 bases lying between them. Germline V gene lookup returns CDR1 LNHDA and CDR2 SQIVND (reference sequence). This CDR3 contains 15 residues. The CDR3 bases are TGTGCCAGTAGGAGGGGTTTTGGGTCTGGAAACACCATATATTTT. Amino acids: CASRRGFGSGNTIYF. The full variable domain, in which reference TRBV19 and TRBJ1-3 provide the parts outside the CDR3, is DGGITQSPKYLFRKEGQNVTLSCEQNLNHDAMYWYRQDPGQGLRLIYYSQIVNDFQKGDIAEGYSVSREKKESFPLTVTSAQKNPTAFYLCASRRGFGSGNTIYFGEGSWLTVV.

The rearrangement links TRBV7-7 to TRBJ2-2; 11 nucleotides align to TRBD2. The CDR3 sequence is 18 residues long. The germline gives CDR1 SSHAT, CDR2 FNYEAQ (reference sequence). V lost 0 bases to trimming and J lost 1 base; unmatched junction nucleotides: 4. The CDR3 nucleotides read TGTGCCAGCAGCTTAGCTAGCGGGAGGGCCCAGAACACCGGGGAGCTGTTTTTT. It specifies CASSLASGRAQNTGELFF.

The chain joins TRBV4-2 to TRBJ2-7, with TRBD2 matching 7 bases. The CDR3 is made up of 18 amino acids. Germline CDR1 and CDR2: LGHNA and YNFKEQ. With 2 bases clipped from V and 1 base from J, the junction kept 14 bases outside the gene matches. The CDR3 bases are TGTGCCAGCAGCCAAACCCCGGCGGGTAGCGGGCGTTCCTACGAGCAGTACTTC. It yields the protein CASSQTPAGSGRSYEQYF.

This clone appeared a single time. J is TRBJ2-7 and V is TRBV2, with 8 bases matching TRBD1. The CDR3 is 19 residues long. Trimming cost V 7 bases and J 2 bases; bases outside gene matches: 22. Looked up from germline, CDR1 is SNHLY and CDR2 is FYNNEI. The CDR3 DNA follows: TGTGCCAGCAAAAGGGTCCCGGCAGGGGGCAAGGAACCTCCCTACGAGCAGTACTTC. Translating it yields CASKRVPAGGKEPPYEQYF.

This clone was seen just once. V is TRBV19 and J is TRBJ1-6; the D gene is possibly TRBD1 (6 bases). The CDR3 sequence is 14 residues long. The germline V gene encodes CDR1 LNHDA and CDR2 SQIVND (reference sequence). The germline V and J ends were trimmed by 7 bases and 5 bases, with 12 bases remaining between them. The CDR3 coding sequence is TGTGCCAGTACCGTGGGACACCATAATTCACCCCTCCACTTT. Its translation is CASTVGHHNSPLHF.